This paragraph reports one T cell receptor (beta chain). Source study methods: Reference gene primer amplification yielded estimated nucleated cell counts. Measured with immunoSEQ multiplex PCR; TCRdb has only the in-frame clones, and not every one. V, J and clone size derive from that table, while D and trimming were established from the DNA sequence. The sample has more than 300,000 clones, 88% seen once. The sample comes from a study of blood T cell repertoires in COVID-19. Study as a whole: Whether acute or convalescent, the COVID-19 samples came from the United States, Italy and Spain.

The germline V and J ends were trimmed by 8 bases and 4 bases, with 20 bases remaining between them. Germline V gives CDR1 MNHEY, CDR2 SVGAGI. The CDR3 length is 15 residues. Sequences were obtained from peripheral blood. This receptor was taken from a woman aged 25 to 39 with COVID-19, enrolled during active disease. V gene TRBV6-5 combines with J gene TRBJ1-1; the D is unclear. The CDR3 DNA sequence: TGTGCCAGCGGGCCGTGGGAGCGGGTGGGCACTGAAGCTTTCTTT. It encodes CASGPWERVGTEAFF.